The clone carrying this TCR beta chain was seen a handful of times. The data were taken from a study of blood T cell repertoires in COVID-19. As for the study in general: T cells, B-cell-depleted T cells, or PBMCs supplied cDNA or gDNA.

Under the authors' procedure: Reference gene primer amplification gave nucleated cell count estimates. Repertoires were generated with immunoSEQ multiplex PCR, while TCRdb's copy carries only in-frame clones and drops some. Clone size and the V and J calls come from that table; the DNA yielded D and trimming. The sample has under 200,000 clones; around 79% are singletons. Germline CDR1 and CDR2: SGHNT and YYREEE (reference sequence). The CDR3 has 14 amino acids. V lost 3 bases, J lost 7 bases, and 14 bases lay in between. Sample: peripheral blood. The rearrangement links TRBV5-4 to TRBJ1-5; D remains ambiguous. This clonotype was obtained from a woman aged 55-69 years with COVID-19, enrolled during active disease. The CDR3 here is CASSSDPTGQPQHF. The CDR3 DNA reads TGTGCCAGCAGCTCCGACCCGACTGGACAGCCCCAGCATTTT.